The rows below give T cell receptor beta chains drawn from one sample of a study of cytomegalovirus exposure and HLA in healthy donors. Clones were sequenced by immunoSEQ multiplex PCR, and TCRdb holds only the in-frame ones, with some missing. Of about 140,000 clones listed, 60% to 85% are singletons. Sequenced input: PBMCs. All receptors come from a man aged 18 to 30 in good health and CMV-seronegative. Each CDR3 is given without its conserved first and last residue. D genes are given only for firm matches.

TRBD1	TRBV7-9	TRBJ2-7	ASSESAGGHEQY
TRBD2	TRBV29-1	-	SVEGRGRIAGKASSYEQY
-	TRBV7-2	TRBJ1-4	ASSPQQGATNEKLF
-	TRBV7-3	TRBJ1-1	ASSLQPRYRGNTEAF
TRBD1	TRBV10-2	TRBJ1-6	ASSESTGGNSPLH
TRBD1	TRBV6-6	TRBJ1-1	ASRTGTGNTEAF
-	TRBV5-1	TRBJ1-4	ASSAGTLDEKLF
-	TRBV7-9	TRBJ1-5	ASSTGQGNQPQH
-	TRBV7-7	TRBJ2-5	ASSIQGLKETQY
-	TRBV28	TRBJ2-1	ASSLSEGTYNEQF
-	TRBV7-2	TRBJ1-2	ASSPGTVNYGYT
-	TRBV5-1	TRBJ1-1	ASSLGGWGLAEAF
TRBD1	TRBV2	TRBJ2-5	ASSATGVLETQY
TRBD2	TRBV27	TRBJ2-7	ASSPGLAHTYEQY
TRBD2	TRBV6-1	TRBJ2-7	ASSPLAGGPYEQY
-	TRBV7-9	TRBJ1-4	ASSPGVGANEKLF
-	TRBV5-1	TRBJ1-6	ASSLTGGFVDSPLH
TRBD1	TRBV7-2	TRBJ2-1	ASSSQTGTGRYNEQF
TRBD1	TRBV7-8	TRBJ1-6	ASSLATGDGNSPLH
TRBD2	TRBV28	TRBJ2-1	ASGLADYNEQF
TRBD2	TRBV27	TRBJ2-3	ASTETSGGFLGTDTQY
TRBD1	TRBV10-2	-	ASSEGTGVGYEQY
TRBD1	TRBV27	TRBJ2-6	ASSLSRQGAGANVLT
TRBD1	TRBV5-1	TRBJ1-1	ASSSQGNKNTEAF
-	TRBV5-4	TRBJ1-4	ASSTGGRGAEKLF
-	TRBV28	TRBJ2-2	ASSFALGAGELF
-	TRBV11-2	TRBJ1-2	ASSFGTFYGYT
TRBD1	TRBV18	TRBJ1-4	ASSSGQGGEKLF
TRBD1	TRBV30	TRBJ2-7	AWSARDRGREQY
-	TRBV5-1	TRBJ1-2	ASSSNRDTNYGYT
TRBD1	TRBV19	TRBJ1-5	ASSIDRGDNQPQH
-	TRBV27	TRBJ2-2	ASSFQQEVDTGELF
-	TRBV30	TRBJ2-2	AWTPRAAERLF
-	TRBV28	TRBJ2-5	ASSRIGTTQETQY
TRBD1	TRBV7-3	TRBJ2-7	ASSLSGGLDEQY
-	TRBV18	TRBJ1-5	ASSPRRVTNQPQH
-	TRBV4-2	TRBJ2-3	ASSQVLDTQY
-	TRBV5-6	TRBJ2-5	ASSLLGNTAQETQY